The entry that follows covers one TCR beta chain sequence. The data belong to a study of blood T cell repertoires in COVID-19. Assay used: immunoSEQ multiplex PCR; TCRdb lists only in-frame clones, some missing. The table records about 300,000 clones, approximately 84% of them present only once. Sequencing was done on a sample of peripheral blood. The clonotype was recovered from a human donor with COVID-19, enrolled during active disease. The donor label of this sample is uncertain.

CDR3 sequence reads: CASSWGLATYEQYF. The CDR3 region has the DNA TGTGCCAGTAGTTGGGGACTAGCCACCTACGAGCAGTACTTC. This chain uses TRBV19 with TRBJ2-7; 9 bases agree with TRBD2. J was trimmed by 2 bases and V by 5 bases; bases with no gene match: 4. Per germline, CDR1 LNHDA and CDR2 SQIVND (reference sequence). The CDR3 contains 14 residues.